This T cell receptor beta chain was captured by sequencing in a study of cytomegalovirus exposure and HLA in healthy donors. Study information: Drawn from HLA-typed donors, approximately 85 million unique TCRs were held in an early data release. The study, taken as a whole, reports: TCR beta chains numbering more than 150 were designated cytomegalovirus-associated. In a later analysis, compared with equally common non-associated chains, HLA-associated beta chains were more expanded.

Remarks on this clone: Antigen unknown.

13 Jbeta primers and 60 Vbeta primers were used for the PCR. The data were produced by immunoSEQ multiplex PCR, yet TCRdb's version contains in-frame clones alone and is incomplete. The sample has 170,000 or so clones; about 80% are singletons. This receptor was obtained from a boy under 18 in good health and CMV-seronegative. Input material: PBMCs.

The CDR3 DNA reads as TGTGCCAGCAGCCCCGGACAGGGGGGATATAATTCACCCCTCCACTTT. It encodes CASSPGQGGYNSPLHF. The chain employs TRBV5-6 and TRBJ1-6, with 10 bases fitting TRBD1. CDR3 length: 16 amino acids. Looked up from germline, CDR1 is SGHDT and CDR2 is YYEEEE. V lost 4 bases, J lost 4 bases, and 5 bases stayed unmatched.